The clone carrying this T cell receptor (beta chain) was found many times. Its specificity is not known. This sample stems from a study of identical twins. Germline CDR1 reads SGHNT; CDR2 reads YENEEA. V shed 5 bases and J 6 bases; nucleotides not matched to a gene: 7. The CDR3 covers 15 residues. Study-level results: Memory repertoires showed no such pattern, whereas abundant cord blood beta clonotypes carried fewer insertions. One should note that invariant MAIT and iNKT cells could partly confound zero-insertion analyses. Twin-shared out-of-frame alpha sequences were enriched for low generation probability.

A universal primer binding site was introduced by template switching. The final cDNA contained unique molecular identifiers. From the 5' RACE reads, TCRdb called clonotypes with MiXCR, one entry per CDR3 protein. Of around 100,000 distinct CDR3 sequences detected, 4.5% to 6.5% appear once; the ten largest clones hold less than 15%. The sequenced sample consisted of memory T cells sorted from blood. This chain joins TRBV11-3 and TRBJ2-2, with 9 nucleotides matching TRBD2. This clonotype was obtained from a woman between 50 and 59 years old in good health. CDR3: CASSPGVAGAGELFF. CDR3 nucleotide sequence: TGTGCCAGCAGCCCGGGGGTAGCGGGAGCCGGGGAGCTGTTTTTT.